This passage covers 10 T cell receptor beta chains from one sample sequenced in a study of T cell responses to AZD1222 COVID-19 vaccine. Assay: immunoSEQ multiplex PCR; the TCRdb copy retains only in-frame clones and omits some. The sample lists approximately 88,000 clones; around 90% were seen once. The sample was peripheral blood, taken 28 days after the second AZD1222 dose. The receptors shown here come from an adult who received the AZD1222 COVID-19 vaccine.

This clone was seen a single time. This rearrangement joins TRBV6-1 to TRBJ1-2, with TRBD1 matching over 9 bases. In germline, CDR1 is MNHNS, CDR2 SASEGT. The CDR3 runs 16 residues. The trim removed 4 bases at V and 4 bases at J, leaving 10 bases unmatched. CDR3 loop: CASSGDREGLGYGYTF. The CDR3 bases are TGTGCCAGCAGTGGGGACAGGGAAGGATTGGGCTATGGCTACACCTTC.

The chain links TRBV19 to TRBJ1-2; D may be TRBD1 (5 bases). The CDR3 has 14 amino acids. Germline V gene data show CDR1 as LNHDA and CDR2 as SQIVND (reference sequence). The germline V and J ends were trimmed by 4 bases and 8 bases, with 17 bases remaining between them. The CDR3 loop is CASSNFGTSLGYTF. In DNA form, the CDR3 reads TGTGCCAGTAGTAATTTTGGGACCAGCCTCGGCTACACCTTC.

The CDR3 DNA is TGCGCCAGCAGCATACAACCCGGGGACGAGCAGTACTTC. Translating it yields CASSIQPGDEQYF. The chain has TRBV5-1 and TRBJ2-7; D perhaps matches TRBD2 (5 bases). The V and J ends lost 4 bases and 5 bases respectively, with 13 bases between them. Looked up from germline, CDR1 is SGHRS and CDR2 is YFSETQ. This CDR3 comprises 13 residues.

This chain connects TRBV5-1 to TRBJ2-7; no firm D call. The CDR3 consists of 14 residues. Germline CDR1 and CDR2: SGHRS and YFSETQ. Trimming took off 0 bases at V and 5 bases at J, with 12 bases between the two ends. DNA of the CDR3: TGCGCCAGCAGCTTGGCGGGCCGTACCGACGAGCAGTACTTC. This encodes CASSLAGRTDEQYF.

This chain uses TRBV3-1 (or the pseudogene TRBV3-2) with TRBJ1-3, with 8 bases lining up with TRBD1. Trimming at V came to 6 bases and at J to 7 bases, leaving 8 bases not matched to a gene. Germline-derived CDR1 and CDR2 are LGHDT and YNNKEL (reference sequence). The CDR3 sequence is 14 residues long. DNA of the CDR3: TGTGCCAGCAGTCCCCCGGCAGGGGGCAACACCATATATTTT. Protein product: CASSPPAGGNTIYF.

This clone is a singleton in its sample. The chain combines TRBV4-1 with TRBJ2-2, with D possibly TRBD2 on 6 matching bases. The CDR3 covers 17 residues. Germline V gives CDR1 MGHRA, CDR2 YSYEKL. The V and J ends lost 4 bases and 5 bases respectively, with 20 bases between them. The CDR3 DNA is TGCGCCAGCAGCCGACTAGAGGGTATTGGGTCGACCGGGGAGCTGTTTTTT. The encoded protein is CASSRLEGIGSTGELFF.

This chain uses TRBV6-1 with TRBJ1-1; 8 bases agree with TRBD1. Looked up from germline, CDR1 is MNHNS and CDR2 is SASEGT. The junction had 6 bases not matched to a gene; V was cut back by 3 bases and J by 6 bases. This CDR3 is built from 14 residues. The CDR3 loop reads CASSDPQGASEAFF. As DNA, the CDR3 is TGTGCCAGCAGTGACCCCCAGGGGGCGTCTGAAGCTTTCTTT.

This chain joins TRBV10-3 and TRBJ1-1, with TRBD1 matching over 8 bases. Looked up from germline, CDR1 is ENHRY and CDR2 is SYGVKD. The ends lost 5 bases at V and 7 bases at J; junction bases unmatched: 9. CDR3 length: 14 residues. The CDR3 spells CAISQSGGGHEAFF. In DNA form, the CDR3 reads TGTGCCATCAGTCAATCAGGGGGCGGGCATGAAGCTTTCTTT.

The chain uses TRBV2 and TRBJ1-2, with D perhaps matching TRBD1 (6 bases). The V gene lost 11 bases and the J gene lost 0 bases, with 16 bases spanning the gap. The CDR3 runs to 14 residues. Germline CDR1 SNHLY, CDR2 FYNNEI. The CDR3 DNA sequence: TGTGCCTCCCACCGGGACACAACTAACTATGGCTACACCTTC. Amino acids: CASHRDTTNYGYTF.

This chain connects TRBV19 to TRBJ2-2, with 7 nucleotides matching TRBD2. Germline V gene data show CDR1 as LNHDA and CDR2 as SQIVND (reference sequence). This CDR3 has 14 amino acids. V lost 7 bases and J lost 1; bases outside the gene matches: 3. The CDR3 region is CASMASGNTGELFF. CDR3 coding DNA: TGTGCCAGTATGGCTAGCGGGAACACCGGGGAGCTGTTTTTT.